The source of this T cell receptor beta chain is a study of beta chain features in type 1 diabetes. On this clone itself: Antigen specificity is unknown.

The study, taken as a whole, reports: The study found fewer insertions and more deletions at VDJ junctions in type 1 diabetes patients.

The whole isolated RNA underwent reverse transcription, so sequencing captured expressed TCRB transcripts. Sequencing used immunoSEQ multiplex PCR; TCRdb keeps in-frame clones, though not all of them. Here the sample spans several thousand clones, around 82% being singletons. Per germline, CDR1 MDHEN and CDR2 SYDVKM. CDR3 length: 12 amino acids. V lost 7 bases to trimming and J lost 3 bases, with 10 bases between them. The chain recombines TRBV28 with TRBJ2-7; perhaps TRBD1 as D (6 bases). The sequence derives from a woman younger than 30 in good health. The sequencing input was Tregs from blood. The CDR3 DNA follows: TGTGCCAGCAATGGGGGCAGCTACGAGCAGTACTTC. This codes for CASNGGSYEQYF.